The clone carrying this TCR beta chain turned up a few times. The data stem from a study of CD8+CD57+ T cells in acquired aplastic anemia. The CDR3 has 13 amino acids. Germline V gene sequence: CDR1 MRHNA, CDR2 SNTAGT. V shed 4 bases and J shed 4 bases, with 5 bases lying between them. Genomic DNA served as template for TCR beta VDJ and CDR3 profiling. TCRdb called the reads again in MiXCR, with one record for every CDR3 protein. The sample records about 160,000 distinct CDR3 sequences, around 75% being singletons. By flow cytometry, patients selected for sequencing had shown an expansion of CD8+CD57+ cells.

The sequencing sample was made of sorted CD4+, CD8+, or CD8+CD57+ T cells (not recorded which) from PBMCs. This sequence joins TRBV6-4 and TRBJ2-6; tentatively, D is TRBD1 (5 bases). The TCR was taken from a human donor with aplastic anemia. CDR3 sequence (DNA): TGTGCCAGCAGTGGACAGGGGGCCAACGTCCTGACTTTC. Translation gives CASSGQGANVLTF.